This paragraph covers one TCR beta chain sequence. Which antigen it targets is not known. No clone much larger than this one lies a single base away; base qualities are absent. The collaborating institutions used their own protocols to collect whole blood in K2EDTA tubes. For TCRbeta analysis, collaborator samples were shipped as frozen whole blood, as isolated PBMCs, or as DNA extracted from either sample type. Germline trimming amounts to 6 bases on V and 0 bases on J, with 11 as the count of junction bases outside the gene matches. The CDR3 starts with the cysteine, ends with the phenylalanine, and has 16 residues. Only the CDR3 DNA is retained, 48 bases long and in frame from the first base. CDR1 and CDR2, per the germline V gene (reference sequence), are LNHDA and SQIVND. This entry comes from a study of blood T cell repertoires in COVID-19 (dated by TCRdb to 2018 to 2021). About the study as a whole: Samples from collaborators originated in the United States, Italy and Spain and spanned both the acute and convalescent phases of COVID-19. Samples were obtained from the ongoing ImmuneRACE study (first 160 participants) and from over 1,000 subjects provided by 6 global collaborators. Where HLA class I and class II types were available, the types were taken from metadata supplied by the sample provider, not from assay-based typing. The prospective study material was composed of cDNA or gDNA derived from T cells, B-cell-depleted T cells, or PBMCs. The repertoires were released in a freely available public database meant as a resource for research on the immune response to SARS-CoV-2. The sample metadata nearly always contained a de-identified subject ID, COVID-19 status, age in years and sex. The dataset comprised deeply sampled blood TCRbeta repertoires from subjects exposed to, actively infected with, or recovered from COVID-19. Results and caveats for the whole study, not just this receptor: The amount of clinical and demographic metadata varied by source and participant and was provided uncurated.

TCRbeta CDR3 regions were amplified from genomic DNA using the immunoSEQ Assay, a bias-controlled multiplex PCR. The paper's data handling went like this. Nucleated cell counts per sample were estimated from amplification of reference gene primers within the assay. Sequence reads were collapsed and filtered to measure the absolute abundance of every unique TCRbeta CDR3 rearrangement. For each sample, productive Simpson clonality was calculated by taking the square root of Simpson's diversity index across productive rearrangements. Held by TCRdb, this immuneACCESS table contains in-frame sequences only and omits some clones. Under half of the omission traces to an unresolved V gene where checked; the cause of the rest is unknown. The V and J calls and clone size come from that table; D and trimming were worked out from the DNA. For this sample the table gives 130,000 to 150,000 clones, of which around 81% were detected only once. The ten biggest clones cover around 8.4% of the sample.

This chain is built from TRBV19 and TRBJ2-7, with 7 bases matching TRBD1. Sequenced input: peripheral blood. This TCR was recovered from a human donor in a cohort sampled during active COVID-19. CDR3 protein: CASRITGTALSYEQYF. In nucleotides, the sequence is TGTGCCAGTAGAATAACCGGGACAGCACTCTCCTACGAGCAGTACTTC.